Below are 18 T cell receptor beta chains sequenced from a single sample in a study of blood T cell repertoires in COVID-19. Profiling relied on immunoSEQ multiplex PCR, and the TCRdb table lists in-frame clones only, not all of them. The sample holds around 420,000 clones, 70% to 90% seen once. The sequenced sample was PBMCs or T cells enriched from blood (not recorded which). Receptor source: a woman between 35 and 50 years old with acute COVID-19.

This chain uses TRBV2 with TRBJ1-2; 7 bases align to TRBD1. CDR3 length: 14 amino acids. With 0 bases clipped from V and 8 bases from J, the junction kept 6 bases outside the gene matches. The germline V gene has CDR1 SNHLY and CDR2 FYNNEI. CDR3 nucleotide sequence: TGTGCCAGCAGTGAAGCGCTTCAGGGGGGCGGCTACACCTTC. Amino acids: CASSEALQGGGYTF.

The chain employs TRBV7-2 and TRBJ1-5; the D is unclear. The length of the CDR3 is 13 residues. Trimming cost V 3 bases and J 4 bases, with 7 bases left between them. CDR1 SGHTA and CDR2 FQGNSA come from the germline V gene. The CDR3 protein is CASSFSRNQPQHF. In nucleotides, the CDR3 is TGTGCCAGCAGCTTTAGTCGGAATCAGCCCCAGCATTTT.

V gene TRBV7-9 combines with J gene TRBJ1-1, with 8 bases aligning to TRBD1. V shed 5 bases, J shed 4 bases, and the junction held 3 bases outside the gene matches. The CDR3 runs 13 residues. Germline V gene sequence: CDR1 SEHNR, CDR2 FQNEAQ (reference sequence). CDR3 coding DNA: TGTGCCAGCAGCAAGGACAGGGCCACTGAAGCTTTCTTT. It codes for CASSKDRATEAFF.

The chain employs TRBV6-5 and TRBJ1-2; 8 bases line up with TRBD1. The CDR3 runs 15 residues. Germline V gene sequence: CDR1 MNHEY, CDR2 SVGAGI. The trim removed 5 bases at V and 3 bases at J, leaving 8 bases unmatched. CDR3 amino acids: CASSSRQGRYYGYTF. CDR3 DNA sequence: TGTGCCAGCAGTAGTCGACAGGGGAGGTACTATGGCTACACCTTC.

The chain employs TRBV6-1 and TRBJ1-1; 7 bases agree with TRBD1. The V and J ends lost 6 bases and 3 bases, in that order; junction bases with no gene match: 7. Germline values: CDR1 MNHNS, CDR2 SASEGT. CDR3 size: 14 residues. The CDR3 spells CASSYLTGDTEAFF. CDR3 in DNA: TGTGCCAGCAGCTACCTCACAGGGGACACTGAAGCTTTCTTT.

The chain employs TRBV2 and TRBJ2-3; a possible D gene is TRBD2 (5 bases). V lost 5 bases to trimming and J lost 4 bases, with 13 bases between them. This CDR3 comprises 14 residues. In germline, CDR1 is SNHLY, CDR2 FYNNEI. CDR3 in DNA: TGTGCCAGCAGTTCTCTAGCATCCCCAGATACGCAGTATTTT. Protein product: CASSSLASPDTQYF.

V is TRBV21-1 and J is TRBJ1-3. TRBV21-1 is tagged as a pseudogene. This CDR3 has 16 amino acids. This CDR3 reads CASSKGGDFSGNTIYF. The CDR3 nucleotides read TGTGCCAGCAGCAAGGGAGGCGACTTCTCTGGAAACACCATATATTTT.

The chain employs TRBV15 and TRBJ2-7; a possible D gene is TRBD2 (7 bases). Germline CDR1 reads LNHNV; CDR2 reads YYDKDF (reference sequence). The CDR3 consists of 14 residues. Deletions cut 2 bases from V and 6 bases from J, with 14 bases between. The CDR3 DNA follows: TGTGCCACCAGCAGACTGGGAGGGGGGGGCGAGCAGTACTTC. Its translation: CATSRLGGGGEQYF.

The chain carries TRBV27 and TRBJ2-7, with 11 bases aligning to TRBD1. This CDR3 comprises 16 residues. The germline gives CDR1 MNHEY, CDR2 SMNVEV (reference sequence). Germline trimming cut 5 bases from V and 3 bases from J; bases unmatched to any gene: 9. DNA for the CDR3: TGTGCCAGCAGTCCCTATTTGGGGACAGGGGGCTACGAGCAGTACTTC. Translating gives CASSPYLGTGGYEQYF.

This rearrangement joins TRBV7-9 to TRBJ2-7, with 7 bases that match TRBD1. The V gene end was trimmed by 5 bases and the J gene end by 3 bases; junction bases not matched to a gene: 13. This CDR3 contains 16 residues. The V gene's germline CDR1 is SEHNR and CDR2 FQNEAQ (reference sequence). The CDR3 nucleotides read TGTGCCAGCAGCCAATTCCACGGGACAGAGAGCTACGAGCAGTACTTC. Translating gives CASSQFHGTESYEQYF.

The chain carries TRBV7-6 and TRBJ2-7; TRBD1 aligns across 10 bases. Unmatched junction bases numbered 10, after V lost 1 base and J lost 4 bases. The CDR3 is 17 amino acids. CDR1 is SGHVS and CDR2 is FNYEAQ in the germline V gene. CDR3: CASSLGGTGEIVYEQYF. Written as DNA, the CDR3 is TGTGCCAGCAGCTTAGGGGGGACAGGGGAAATCGTGTACGAGCAGTACTTC.

This chain joins TRBV30 and TRBJ2-7; TRBD1 might be the D (5 bases). Germline V gene lookup returns CDR1 GTSNPN and CDR2 SVGIG (reference sequence). V was clipped by 0 bases and J by 7 bases, with 7 bases between them. CDR3 length equals 11 residues. The CDR3 protein is CAWSVQVEQYF. The CDR3 DNA reads as TGTGCCTGGAGTGTACAGGTAGAGCAGTACTTC.

The rearrangement joins TRBV7-9 to TRBJ2-5; TRBD2 matches 9 bases. Germline V CDR1 and CDR2: SEHNR, FQNEAQ (reference sequence). The CDR3 has 15 residues. J lost 5 bases, V lost 10 bases, and 14 bases had no gene match. The CDR3 region has the DNA TGTGCCACTCAAGCAGCGGGGGGACGATGGGAGACCCAGTACTTC. This translates into CATQAAGGRWETQYF.

This clone has just one count. This sequence joins TRBV9 and TRBJ2-7, with 11 bases lining up with TRBD2. CDR3 length: 15 amino acids. Germline V gene lookup returns CDR1 SGDLS and CDR2 YYNGEE. V lost 4 bases, J lost 5 bases, and 8 bases stayed unmatched. The CDR3 protein is CASSTKGLAVHEQYF. For the CDR3, the DNA is TGTGCCAGCAGCACAAAGGGACTAGCGGTCCACGAGCAGTACTTC.

The J gene is TRBJ2-3, the V gene TRBV7-2; tentatively, D is TRBD2 (6 bases). This CDR3 region has 14 residues. Deletions cut 0 bases from V and 7 bases from J, with 11 bases between. The germline V gene encodes CDR1 SGHTA and CDR2 FQGNSA. The CDR3 DNA sequence: TGTGCCAGCAGCTTAGCGGACTACCAAAATACGCAGTATTTT. It yields the protein CASSLADYQNTQYF. The whole variable domain, remainder taken from reference TRBV7-2 and TRBJ2-3, is GAGVSQSPSNKVTEKGKDVELRCDPISGHTALYWYRQSLGQGLEFLIYFQGNSAPDKSGLPSDRFSAERTGGSVSTLTIQRTQQEDSAVYLCASSLADYQNTQYFGPGTRLTVL.

J is TRBJ2-3 and V is TRBV14, with a weak D call TRBD2 (6 bases). The CDR3 runs to 17 residues. The germline V gene encodes CDR1 SGHDN and CDR2 FVKESK. Trimming took off 5 bases at V and 2 bases at J, with 20 bases between the two ends. CDR3 in amino acids: CASSKRGGGAHTDTQYF. In nucleotides, the CDR3 is TGTGCCAGCAGCAAAAGGGGTGGCGGGGCGCACACAGATACGCAGTATTTT.

This sequence joins TRBV7-9 and TRBJ2-1; 9 bases agree with TRBD2. The CDR3 sequence is 16 residues long. Trimming cost V 1 base and J 9 bases; bases outside gene matches: 10. CDR1 and CDR2 from the germline V gene are SEHNR and FQNEAQ (reference sequence). The CDR3, as DNA: TGTGCCAGCAGCTTAGGGTCTGGCGGGGGGGCCCTTGAGCAGTTCTTC. Translating it yields CASSLGSGGGALEQFF. Using reference TRBV7-9 and TRBJ2-1 for the parts outside the CDR3, the full variable domain is DTGVSQNPRHKITKRGQNVTFRCDPISEHNRLYWYRQTLGQGPEFLTYFQNEAQLEKSRLLSDRFSAERPKGSFSTLEIQRTEQGDSAMYLCASSLGSGGGALEQFFGPGTRLTVL.

This clone has only a few counts. The chain is built from TRBV11-2 and TRBJ1-4; 7 bases align to TRBD1. The CDR3 length is 16 residues. Germline trimming cut 3 bases from V and 4 bases from J; bases unmatched to any gene: 8. Germline V lookup: CDR1 SGHAT, CDR2 FQNNGV. The CDR3 reads CASSLAWGQLNEKLFF. CDR3 DNA sequence: TGTGCCAGCAGCTTGGCCTGGGGACAGCTTAATGAAAAACTGTTTTTT.